This T cell receptor beta chain was documented in a study of identical twins. This CDR3 spans 16 amino acids. The V gene's germline CDR1 is DFQATT and CDR2 SNEGSKA (reference sequence). V was cut by 0 bases and J by 0 bases, with 14 bases left in between. This clonotype was detected only a few times. TCRdb itself ran the 5' RACE reads through MiXCR, one entry per CDR3 protein. This sample carries approximately 700,000 distinct CDR3 sequences, about 20% of them seen once, and the ten largest clones take around 13%. These data are also associated with another study on T cells expressing NK-cell markers.

The V and J genes are TRBV20-1 and TRBJ1-1; no reliable D call. This TCR was sampled from a woman between 18 and 29 years old in good health. The source material was PBMCs. The CDR3 reads CSARDLRLQLNTEAFF. The CDR3 DNA reads as TGCAGTGCTAGAGATCTTCGACTCCAGTTGAACACTGAAGCTTTCTTT.